One and the same sample provided the 25 T cell receptor beta chains below, sequenced in a study of blood T cell repertoires in COVID-19. TCRdb's table, derived via immunoSEQ multiplex PCR, lists solely in-frame clones and lacks some. The sample holds 200,000 to 250,000 clones, 92% seen once. Sample: peripheral blood. The receptors derive from a man in his sixties with COVID-19, enrolled during active disease.

V is TRBV28 and J is TRBJ1-3, with a possible D match to TRBD1 (5 bases). Germline V gene data show CDR1 as MDHEN and CDR2 as SYDVKM. Deletions cut 8 bases from V and 2 bases from J, with 13 bases between. This CDR3 spans 14 amino acids. The CDR3 sequence: CASLTGLTGNTIYF. CDR3 nucleotides: TGTGCCAGCCTTACAGGCTTAACTGGAAACACCATATATTTT.

The CDR3 DNA sequence: TGTGCCAGCAGCTCAGGTGCAACTAATGAAAAACTGTTTTTT. Residues: CASSSGATNEKLFF. V usage is TRBV7-9 and J usage is TRBJ1-4; the D is unclear. The CDR3 consists of 14 residues. V lost 4 bases and J 0 bases, leaving 6 bases between the germline ends. CDR1 is SEHNR and CDR2 is FQNEAQ in the germline V gene (reference sequence).

CDR3 protein: CASRGGTGSQPQHF. The CDR3 DNA follows: TGTGCCAGCAGAGGGGGGACAGGGAGTCAGCCCCAGCATTTT. V usage is TRBV27 and J usage is TRBJ1-5; TRBD1 matches at 9 bases. This CDR3 spans 14 amino acids. Unmatched junction bases numbered 6, after V lost 6 bases and J lost 6 bases. The germline CDR1 and CDR2 sequences are MNHEY and SMNVEV (reference sequence).

The CDR3 DNA reads as TGTGCCAGCAGCCAGGGACTAGCGGGAGCCTACGAGCAGTACTTC. This gives the protein CASSQGLAGAYEQYF. The rearrangement links TRBV3-1 (or the pseudogene TRBV3-2) to TRBJ2-7; 14 nucleotides agree with TRBD2. CDR3 length: 15 residues. In germline, CDR1 is LGHDT, CDR2 YNNKEL (reference sequence). V dropped 3 bases and J dropped 2; count of bases not matched to a gene: 0.

This clone was counted once. The V call is TRBV19, the J call TRBJ2-7; TRBD1 aligns across 9 bases. Losses at the gene ends were 0 bases for V and 1 base for J; bases not matched to a gene: 1. Germline-derived CDR1 and CDR2 are LNHDA and SQIVND (reference sequence). The CDR3 has 15 residues. The CDR3 DNA sequence: TGTGCCAGTAGTATAGAACAGGGGGCTTCCTACGAGCAGTACTTC. Its translation is CASSIEQGASYEQYF. The whole variable domain, remainder taken from reference TRBV19 and TRBJ2-7, is DGGITQSPKYLFRKEGQNVTLSCEQNLNHDAMYWYRQDPGQGLRLIYYSQIVNDFQKGDIAEGYSVSREKKESFPLTVTSAQKNPTAFYLCASSIEQGASYEQYFGPGTRLTVT.

The gene calls are TRBV9 and TRBJ1-2, with D tentatively TRBD1 (6 bases). Trimming pared 3 bases from V and 2 bases from J, leaving 11 bases between. Germline V lookup: CDR1 SGDLS, CDR2 YYNGEE. This CDR3 is 14 amino acids long. CDR3 sequence reads: CASSATGPNYGYTF. In nucleotides, the CDR3 is TGTGCCAGCAGCGCGACAGGCCCCAACTATGGCTACACCTTC.

V usage is TRBV14 and J usage is TRBJ2-1, with 10 nucleotides matching TRBD1. The V gene end was trimmed by 0 bases and the J gene end by 4 bases; junction bases not matched to a gene: 6. Germline loops: CDR1 SGHDN, CDR2 FVKESK. The CDR3 sequence is 17 residues long. The CDR3 DNA follows: TGTGCCAGCAGCCAAGATCTCGGGACAGGGGTATACAATGAGCAGTTCTTC. Encoded protein: CASSQDLGTGVYNEQFF.

CDR3 nucleotides: TGTGCCAGCAGCTACGGACTAGCGGGAGGATACGAGCAGTACTTC. Translated: CASSYGLAGGYEQYF. This rearrangement joins TRBV7-2 to TRBJ2-7; 14 bases fit TRBD2. V shed 4 bases and J 4 bases; nucleotides not matched to a gene: 3. CDR3 length equals 15 residues. Looked up from germline, CDR1 is SGHTA and CDR2 is FQGNSA. The full variable domain, rest sourced from reference TRBV7-2 and TRBJ2-7, is GAGVSQSPSNKVTEKGKDVELRCDPISGHTALYWYRQSLGQGLEFLIYFQGNSAPDKSGLPSDRFSAERTGGSVSTLTIQRTQQEDSAVYLCASSYGLAGGYEQYFGPGTRLTVT.

V and J are TRBV13 and TRBJ1-1; 11 positions match TRBD1. Germline V gene sequence: CDR1 PRHDT, CDR2 FYEKMQ (reference sequence). V lost 6 bases and J lost 5; bases outside the gene matches: 17. This CDR3 contains 18 residues. The CDR3 nucleotides read TGTGCCAGCAGTAAGGGCGGAGGACAGGGGGCTCGGAGGACTGAAGCTTTCTTT. This sequence encodes CASSKGGGQGARRTEAFF.

V gene TRBV19 combines with J gene TRBJ1-5, with 9 bases lining up with TRBD1. Per the germline V gene, CDR1 is LNHDA and CDR2 is SQIVND (reference sequence). The CDR3 is 14 amino acids. J gave up 6 bases and V 5 bases, and 5 bases lay outside the gene matches. The CDR3, as DNA: TGTGCCAGTAGTCCCGGGACAGGGAGTCAGCCCCAGCATTTT. It is translated as CASSPGTGSQPQHF.

The chain combines TRBV6-1 with TRBJ2-3; D is uncertain. The V end lost 3 bases, the J end lost 0 bases, and 7 bases lay between the germline ends. Germline assignment: CDR1 MNHNS and CDR2 SASEGT. The CDR3 runs to 14 residues. As DNA, the CDR3 is TGTGCCAGCAGTGACGGTGCTAGCACAGATACGCAGTATTTT. Protein sequence: CASSDGASTDTQYF.

The table lists this clone with a count of one. V and J are TRBV9 and TRBJ2-7; 8 bases are a match to TRBD1. The length of the CDR3 is 12 residues. V lost 8 bases and J lost 2; bases outside the gene matches: 3. Germline CDR1 and CDR2: SGDLS and YYNGEE. Here the CDR3 DNA reads TGTGCCAGGGGGACAGGAGCCTACGAGCAGTACTTC. Protein: CARGTGAYEQYF.

This clone was recorded only once. The rearrangement joins TRBV19 to TRBJ1-1; D is unclear. The CDR3 runs to 16 residues. In germline, CDR1 is LNHDA, CDR2 SQIVND (reference sequence). V was clipped by 7 bases and J by 1 base, with 19 bases between them. The CDR3 region is CASTDGTIPENTEAFF. The CDR3 DNA sequence: TGTGCCAGTACGGATGGAACTATACCTGAGAACACTGAAGCTTTCTTT. Based on the CDR3 plus reference TRBV19 and TRBJ1-1, the full variable domain is DGGITQSPKYLFRKEGQNVTLSCEQNLNHDAMYWYRQDPGQGLRLIYYSQIVNDFQKGDIAEGYSVSREKKESFPLTVTSAQKNPTAFYLCASTDGTIPENTEAFFGQGTRLTVV.

The chain joins TRBV10-2 to TRBJ2-7; no clear D. The V end was cut by 8 bases, the J end by 5 bases, with 19 bases between. The length of the CDR3 is 14 residues. The germline V gene encodes CDR1 WSHSY and CDR2 SAAADI. The CDR3 nucleotides read TGCGCCAGCTCCAGATCCCCTGAGGCCCACGAGCAGTACTTC. Translating it yields CASSRSPEAHEQYF.

The genes are TRBV6-1 and TRBJ2-3; 11 bases align to TRBD2. Trimming cost V 2 bases and J 2 bases; bases outside gene matches: 9. The CDR3 loop spans 18 amino acids. The germline CDR1 and CDR2 sequences are MNHNS and SASEGT. CDR3 loop: CASSETSGGSRATDTQYF. The CDR3 region has the DNA TGTGCCAGCAGTGAAACTAGCGGGGGTTCCAGGGCCACAGATACGCAGTATTTT.

The chain combines TRBV4-1 with TRBJ1-2; a possible D gene is TRBD1 (5 bases). V was clipped by 6 bases and J by 14 bases, with 22 bases between them. CDR1 is MGHRA and CDR2 is YSYEKL in the germline V gene. This CDR3 is 13 amino acids long. DNA of the CDR3: TGCGCCAGCAGGCCTATGACAGTCTGGATATCAACCTTC. Translation gives CASRPMTVWISTF.

The V gene is TRBV15, the J gene TRBJ2-2; TRBD1 might be the D (5 bases). The CDR3 runs 13 residues. V was cut by 3 bases and J by 6 bases, with 8 bases left in between. Germline V CDR1 and CDR2: LNHNV, YYDKDF (reference sequence). As DNA, the CDR3 is TGTGCCACCAGCAGCGCAGGGTCCGGGGAGCTGTTTTTT. Its protein product is CATSSAGSGELFF.

V usage is TRBV24-1 and J usage is TRBJ2-2; D is possibly TRBD2 (5 bases). The CDR3 is 13 amino acids. The germline gives CDR1 KGHDR, CDR2 SFDVKD. Trimming stripped 4 bases from V and 8 bases from J, with 10 bases between. As DNA, the CDR3 is TGTGCCACCAGTGACCGGGGTGTGGGGGAGCTGTTTTTT. It specifies CATSDRGVGELFF.

The V gene is TRBV6-5, the J gene TRBJ1-6; D unresolved. The CDR3 runs to 12 residues. CDR1 MNHEY and CDR2 SVGAGI come from the germline V gene. Trimming took 7 bases from V and 7 from J, leaving 8 bases between them. CDR3 sequence: CASTFRNSPLHF. Here the CDR3 DNA reads TGTGCCAGCACCTTCCGGAATTCACCCCTCCACTTT.

The chain has TRBV3-1 (or the pseudogene TRBV3-2) and TRBJ2-7; no firm D call. V lost 2 bases, J lost 7 bases, and 9 bases lay in between. The CDR3 is 12 amino acids. The germline CDR1 and CDR2 sequences are LGHDT and YNNKEL (reference sequence). The CDR3 DNA reads as TGTGCCAGCAGCCAAACTGCCCGGGAGCAGTACTTC. As protein: CASSQTAREQYF.

The V and J genes are TRBV4-3 and TRBJ2-1, with a possible D match to TRBD1 (6 bases). The germline CDR1 and CDR2 sequences are LGHNA and YSLEER. CDR3 length: 16 residues. V gave up 0 bases and J gave up 3 bases, with 12 bases separating them. The CDR3 DNA follows: TGCGCCAGCAGCCAAGATCAAGGGGGAATCTACAATGAGCAGTTCTTC. It translates to CASSQDQGGIYNEQFF.

The chain is built from TRBV4-1 and TRBJ1-1; 8 positions agree with TRBD1. Germline V CDR1 and CDR2: MGHRA, YSYEKL. V shed 1 base, J shed 1 base, and the junction held 5 bases outside the gene matches. CDR3 size: 16 residues. The CDR3 region has the DNA TGCGCCAGCAGCCAAGGAGGCAGGGGGCGGAACACTGAAGCTTTCTTT. Amino acid sequence: CASSQGGRGRNTEAFF.

The chain is built from TRBV28 and TRBJ1-4; no reliable D call. V shed 4 bases and J shed 0 bases, with 12 bases lying between them. This CDR3 contains 16 residues. Germline V gene lookup returns CDR1 MDHEN and CDR2 SYDVKM. The CDR3 reads CASSSYNMATNEKLFF. In nucleotides, the CDR3 is TGTGCCAGCAGTTCCTATAATATGGCAACTAATGAAAAACTGTTTTTT.

The chain uses TRBV11-1 and TRBJ1-1, with D possibly matching TRBD1 (5 bases). This CDR3 is 15 amino acids long. V was shortened by 7 bases and J by 4 bases, with 19 bases between the two germline ends. Per the germline V gene, CDR1 is SGHAT and CDR2 is FQDESV (reference sequence). The CDR3 coding sequence is TGTGCCAGCATCATCTCGGGGGGGATGAGCACTGAAGCTTTCTTT. Amino acids: CASIISGGMSTEAFF. The variable domain in full, with the rest retrieved from reference TRBV11-1 and TRBJ1-1, is EAEVAQSPRYKITEKSQAVAFWCDPISGHATLYWYRQILGQGPELLVQFQDESVVDDSQLPKDRFSAERLKGVDSTLKIQPAELGDSAMYLCASIISGGMSTEAFFGQGTRLTVV.

The J gene is TRBJ2-1, the V gene TRBV4-1; 13 bases map to TRBD2. The germline gives CDR1 MGHRA, CDR2 YSYEKL. CDR3 length: 19 residues. With 1 base clipped from V and 1 base from J, the junction kept 7 bases outside the gene matches. For the CDR3, the DNA is TGCGCCAGCAGCCAAGCCCCACTAGCGGGGGGGCATTCCTACAATGAGCAGTTCTTC. This sequence encodes CASSQAPLAGGHSYNEQFF.